This entry describes one TCR beta chain. The antigen remains undetermined. The V gene's germline CDR1 is SGHTA and CDR2 FQGNSA. The CDR3 spans 14 residues. Trimming pared 1 base from V and 2 bases from J, leaving 7 bases between. This entry is derived from a study of shared clonotypes between healthy human individuals. Study-wide points: The study found lower generation probabilities in non-shared clonotypes than in those shared by all four donors.

Generated by immunoSEQ multiplex PCR, the TCRdb table keeps only in-frame clones and is missing some. Among approximately 1,500,000 clones, around 95% were seen once, and the ten largest hold roughly 1.1%. The sequenced sample was naive CD4+ T cells sorted from blood. Documented subset: CD45RA+ positively selected. This sequence was found in a man aged 25-45 years in good health. The V gene is TRBV7-2, the J gene TRBJ2-3; D ambiguous. The CDR3 loop reads CASSLGWVTDTQYF. In DNA, the CDR3 is TGTGCCAGCAGCTTAGGGTGGGTCACAGATACGCAGTATTTT.